The clone carrying this T cell receptor beta chain has more than one count but fewer than ten. No antigen is known for it. Combining a sample-barcoded 5' primer with a J-beta primer mix, a second PCR ran for roughly 7 to 11 cycles. The template-switch adaptor, which had 12 random nucleotides, put a tag on each cDNA molecule. TCRdb reprocessed the 5' RACE reads with MiXCR, giving one entry per CDR3 protein. The table shows some 850,000 distinct CDR3 sequences, with roughly 25% occurring only once. The record originates from a study of blood T cells in healthy people across ages. Study-level information: Per two T cells, about one barcoded beta molecule was captured through template switching.

The CDR3 loop spans 12 amino acids. V was clipped by 5 bases and J by 5 bases, with 10 bases between them. Whole-study results and caveats: Per-million-T-cell TCR beta diversity fell roughly linearly with age.

The same specimen was also included in a second study, on T cells of mothers and their children.

Sequencing was carried out using blood. This rearrangement joins TRBV12-3 or TRBV12-4 to TRBJ2-7; D remains unclear. This clonotype originated in a boy between 5 and 17 years old in good health. The chain's CDR3 is CASSPVWHEQYF. The CDR3, as DNA: TGTGCCAGCAGTCCTGTTTGGCACGAGCAGTACTTC.